This is a list of T cell receptor beta chains from one sample in a study of siplizumab effects on memory and regulatory T cells. Data came from immunoSEQ multiplex PCR; TCRdb stores just in-frame clones and leaves some out. The repertoire holds some 100,000 clones, with approximately 91% as singletons. Sequenced: CD4+ T cells sorted from blood. These receptors came from a human donor in good health. Some clones in this sample may be carry-over from other donors' samples. Both conserved end residues are trimmed from each CDR3.

j_call cdr3_length v_call cdr3_aa
TRBJ2-1 14 TRBV10-1 ASSESVGVAYNEQF
TRBJ2-1 13 TRBV5-5 ASRVGQGFYNEQF
TRBJ2-2 11 TRBV28 ASNTGVAGELF
TRBJ1-1 13 TRBV18 ASSPFGGGNTEAF
NA 13 TRBV10-3 AISGGSVSYGEQY
TRBJ1-2 11 TRBV28 ASTTNRAGGYT
TRBJ2-3 14 TRBV6-9 ASSYQLAGSTDTQY
TRBJ1-2 17 TRBV7-9 ASSFRSRGLTLLDYGYT
TRBJ2-5 11 TRBV29-1 SVEIAKGETQY
TRBJ1-5 13 TRBV19 ASSIETGLSQPQH
TRBJ2-7 11 TRBV15 ATSFESSYEQY
TRBJ2-1 11 TRBV6-1 ASTMGLAGEQF
TRBJ2-7 11 TRBV28 ASSSGTREEQY
TRBJ2-7 13 TRBV18 ASSPRRGEWNEQY
TRBJ2-2 10 TRBV7-9 ASSLPTGELF
TRBJ2-1 13 TRBV6-4 ASSDTLADYNEQF
TRBJ2-5 19 TRBV4-2 ASSLLGTGGSYLNPTETQY
TRBJ2-2 15 TRBV28 ASSPGGLAGYTGELF
TRBJ2-3 12 TRBV2 ASRAASGNLLQY
TRBJ2-7 15 TRBV11-2 ASSEMATGDLSYEQY
TRBJ1-2 11 TRBV6-5 ASREQAAGRYT
TRBJ2-7 12 TRBV7-9 ASSRRQSGLEQY
TRBJ2-5 13 TRBV6-1 ASSPVLPTQETQY
TRBJ1-1 13 TRBV15 ATSRPGTGRTEAF
TRBJ2-5 14 TRBV28 ASSPPGLGFLETQY
TRBJ1-2 11 TRBV28 ASNPLGVYGYT
TRBJ2-5 15 TRBV28 ASSLLDWTVGGETQY
TRBJ2-7 10 TRBV19 ASSPREREQY
TRBJ2-7 13 TRBV6-6 ASSWAGTGFYEQY
TRBJ1-2 11 TRBV5-1 ASSFGQSYGYT
TRBJ1-5 10 TRBV7-2 ASTTVGQPQH
TRBJ1-5 13 TRBV19 ASSARDRGIQPQH
TRBJ1-5 12 TRBV10-3 ASQAAPSNQPQH
TRBJ1-5 13 TRBV5-6 ASSRGRGVNQPQH
TRBJ2-2 15 TRBV28 ASSFPSTSGITGELF
TRBJ2-1 14 TRBV19 ASSTGLAGGKHEQF
TRBJ1-2 11 TRBV7-9 ASSQTGGGGYT
TRBJ2-1 13 TRBV7-3 ASSVGVDYSNEQF
TRBJ2-2 13 TRBV7-3 ASSSRSSGNGELF
TRBJ2-1 12 TRBV27 ASRTGASYNEQF
TRBJ1-1 12 TRBV27 ASSHRGRFTEAF
TRBJ2-3 12 TRBV11-2 ASSLQTTADTQY
TRBJ1-5 10 TRBV12-5 ASGLGSQPQH
TRBJ2-1 14 TRBV27 ASSARTSGALGEQF
TRBJ1-5 13 TRBV7-8 ASSPGTAPEQPQH
TRBJ2-1 14 TRBV7-9 ASSSGLFSSYNEQF
TRBJ2-3 13 TRBV10-3 ATFGAELSTDTQY
TRBJ2-7 13 TRBV4-2 ASSSTLAGGSEQY
TRBJ2-7 12 TRBV19 ASSMLAGSYEQY
TRBJ1-2 9 TRBV20-1 SAGDRKGYT
TRBJ1-5 13 TRBV7-3 ASSYRQGYRQPQH
TRBJ2-5 14 TRBV5-1 ASSLFKGGIRETQY
TRBJ1-2 13 TRBV2 ASSEERGARSGYT
TRBJ2-4 14 TRBV5-1 ASSPGQITAKNIQY